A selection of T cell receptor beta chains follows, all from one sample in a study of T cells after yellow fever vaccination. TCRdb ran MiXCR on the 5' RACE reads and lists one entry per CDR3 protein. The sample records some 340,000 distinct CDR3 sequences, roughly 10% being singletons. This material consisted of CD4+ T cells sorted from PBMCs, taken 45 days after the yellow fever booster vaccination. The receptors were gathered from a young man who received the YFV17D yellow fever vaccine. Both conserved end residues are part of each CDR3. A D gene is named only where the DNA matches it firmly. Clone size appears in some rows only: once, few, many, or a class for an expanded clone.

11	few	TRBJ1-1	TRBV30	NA	CAWGGDRKAFF	TGTGCCTGGGGGGGAGACAGAAAAGCTTTCTTT
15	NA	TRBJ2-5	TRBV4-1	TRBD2	CASSSLAGVSRVQYF	TGCGCCAGCAGCTCCCTAGCGGGGGTGTCTCGGGTCCAGTACTTC
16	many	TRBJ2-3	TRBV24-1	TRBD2	CATSDLPSGGTDTQYF	TGTGCCACCAGTGATTTGCCCAGCGGGGGCACAGATACGCAGTATTTT
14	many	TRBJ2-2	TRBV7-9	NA	CASSLRTVAGELFF	TGTGCCAGCAGCCTTAGGACAGTAGCCGGGGAGCTGTTTTTT
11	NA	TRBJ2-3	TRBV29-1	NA	CSEASTDTQYF	TGCAGCGAAGCTAGCACAGATACGCAGTATTTT
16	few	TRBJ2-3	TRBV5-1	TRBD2	CASSAIAGGLADTQYF	TGCGCCAGCAGCGCTATTGCGGGGGGCCTTGCAGATACGCAGTATTTT
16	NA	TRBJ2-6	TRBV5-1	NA	CASSLWGASGANVLTF	TGCGCCAGCAGCTTGTGGGGGGCCTCTGGGGCCAACGTCCTGACTTTC
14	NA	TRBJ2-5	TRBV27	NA	CASRTRTRPNTQYF	TGTGCCAGCAGAACCCGGACACGGCCGAACACCCAGTACTTC
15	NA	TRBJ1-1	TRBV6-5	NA	CASSYSDNMGTEAFF	TGTGCCAGCAGCTACTCGGACAACATGGGGACTGAAGCTTTCTTT
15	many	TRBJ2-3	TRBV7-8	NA	CASSFSSASTDTQYF	TGTGCCAGCAGCTTTTCTAGTGCTAGCACAGATACGCAGTATTTT
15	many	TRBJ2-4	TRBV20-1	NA	CSARDSTVGVDIQYF	TGCAGTGCTAGAGATTCGACCGTCGGGGTAGACATTCAGTACTTC
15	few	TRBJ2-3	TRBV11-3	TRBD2	CASSPGTSVADTQYF	TGTGCCAGCAGCCCCGGGACTAGCGTTGCAGATACGCAGTATTTT
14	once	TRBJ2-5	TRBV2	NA	CASSEQGGQETQYF	TGTGCCAGCAGTGAACAGGGGGGCCAAGAGACCCAGTACTTC
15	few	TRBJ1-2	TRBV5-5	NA	CASSLVGRAQVRYTF	TGTGCCAGCAGCTTGGTAGGCCGTGCCCAGGTCCGCTACACCTTC
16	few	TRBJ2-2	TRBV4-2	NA	CASSQDVTRPSGELFF	TGTGCCAGCAGCCAAGACGTTACCAGGCCTAGCGGGGAGCTGTTTTTT
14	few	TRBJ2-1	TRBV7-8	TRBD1	CASNNWDRGNEQFF	TGTGCCAGCAACAACTGGGACAGAGGCAATGAGCAGTTCTTC
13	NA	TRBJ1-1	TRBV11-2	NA	CASRSQQNTEAFF	TGTGCCAGCAGATCTCAACAGAACACTGAAGCTTTCTTT
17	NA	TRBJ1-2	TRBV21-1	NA	CASSSPLRQGDSYGYTF	TGTGCCAGCAGCAGCCCTCTGCGACAGGGAGATTCCTATGGCTACACCTTC
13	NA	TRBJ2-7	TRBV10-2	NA	CASSEWGPYEQYF	TGCGCCAGCAGTGAGTGGGGACCCTACGAGCAGTACTTC
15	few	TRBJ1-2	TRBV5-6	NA	CASSLAAGGIHGYTF	TGTGCCAGCAGCTTGGCCGCCGGAGGGATCCATGGCTACACCTTC
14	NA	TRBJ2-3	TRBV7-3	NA	CASSLGSAPDTQYF	TGTGCCAGCAGCTTAGGGTCGGCCCCAGATACGCAGTATTTT
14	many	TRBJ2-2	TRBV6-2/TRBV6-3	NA	CASSRDLGTGELFF	TGTGCCAGCAGTCGCGATTTGGGCACCGGGGAGCTGTTTTTT
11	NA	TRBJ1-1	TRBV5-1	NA	CASSLDSEAFF	TGCGCCAGCAGCTTGGACAGTGAAGCTTTCTTT
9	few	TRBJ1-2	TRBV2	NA	CAREGGYTF	TGTGCCAGGGAGGGTGGCTACACCTTC
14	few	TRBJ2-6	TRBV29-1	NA	CSVSPGAGANVLTF	TGCAGCGTGTCACCGGGGGCCGGGGCCAACGTCCTGACTTTC
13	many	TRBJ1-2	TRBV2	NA	CASRGQPYNGYTF	TGTGCCAGCAGAGGACAGCCCTACAATGGCTACACCTTC
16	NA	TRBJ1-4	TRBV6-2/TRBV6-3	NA	CASSYSIGTMVRKLFF	TGTGCCAGCAGTTACTCGATTGGGACCATGGTCCGGAAACTGTTTTTT
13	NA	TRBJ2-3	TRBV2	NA	CASSAEGSNTQYF	TGTGCCAGCAGTGCCGAGGGTAGCAATACGCAGTATTTT
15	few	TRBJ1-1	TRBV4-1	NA	CASSSGGGRGTEAFF	TGCGCCAGCTCCTCCGGGGGCGGGAGGGGCACTGAAGCTTTCTTT
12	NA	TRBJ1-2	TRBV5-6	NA	CASSPNFYGYTF	TGTGCCAGCAGCCCTAACTTCTATGGCTACACCTTC
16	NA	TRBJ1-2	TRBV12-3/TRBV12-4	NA	CASSLLQGPMRGGYTF	TGTGCCAGCAGTTTGCTGCAGGGGCCTATGCGGGGTGGCTACACCTTC
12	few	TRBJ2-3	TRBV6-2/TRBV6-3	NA	CASSYVADTQYF	TGTGCCAGCAGTTACGTGGCAGATACGCAGTATTTT
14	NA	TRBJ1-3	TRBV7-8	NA	CASSYGFSGNTIYF	TGTGCCAGCAGCTATGGGTTCTCTGGAAACACCATATATTTT
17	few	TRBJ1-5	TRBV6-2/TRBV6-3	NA	CASSYSMATQGGQPQHF	TGTGCCAGCAGTTACTCGATGGCAACCCAAGGGGGTCAGCCCCAGCATTTT
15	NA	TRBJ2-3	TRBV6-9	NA	CASSFPLTASDTQYF	TGTGCCAGCAGTTTTCCCCTGACAGCCAGCGATACGCAGTATTTT
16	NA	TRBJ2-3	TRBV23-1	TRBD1	CASRQKGTGGTDTQYF	TGCGCCAGCAGGCAAAAGGGTACAGGGGGCACAGATACGCAGTATTTT
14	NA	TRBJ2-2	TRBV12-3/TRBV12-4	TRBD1	CANGQGNTIGELFF	TGTGCCAACGGACAGGGGAATACCATCGGGGAGCTGTTTTTT
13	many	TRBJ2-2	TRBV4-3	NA	CASSHRVSGELFF	TGCGCCAGCAGCCATCGAGTAAGCGGGGAGCTGTTTTTT
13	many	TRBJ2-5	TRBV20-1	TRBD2	CSALRGRQETQYF	TGCAGTGCTCTTCGCGGGAGACAAGAGACCCAGTACTTC